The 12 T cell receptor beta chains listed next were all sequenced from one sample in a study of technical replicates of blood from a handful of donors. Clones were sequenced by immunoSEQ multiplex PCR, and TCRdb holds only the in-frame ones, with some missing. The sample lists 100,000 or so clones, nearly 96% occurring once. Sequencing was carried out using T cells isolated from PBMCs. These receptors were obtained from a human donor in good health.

The CDR3 is CAWSEGITYEQYF. Here the CDR3 DNA reads TGTGCCTGGAGTGAGGGGATTACCTACGAGCAGTACTTC. V gene TRBV30 combines with J gene TRBJ2-7; maybe TRBD1 (5 bases). Germline V CDR1 and CDR2: GTSNPN, SVGIG (reference sequence). CDR3 length: 13 residues. Trimming removed 1 base at V and 2 bases at J, with 9 bases between.

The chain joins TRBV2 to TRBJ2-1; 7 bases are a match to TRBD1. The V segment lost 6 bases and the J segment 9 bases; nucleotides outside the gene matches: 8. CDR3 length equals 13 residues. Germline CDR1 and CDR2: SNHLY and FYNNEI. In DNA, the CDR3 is TGTGCCAGCAGACCTCTACCAGGGGGTGAGCAGTTCTTC. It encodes CASRPLPGGEQFF.

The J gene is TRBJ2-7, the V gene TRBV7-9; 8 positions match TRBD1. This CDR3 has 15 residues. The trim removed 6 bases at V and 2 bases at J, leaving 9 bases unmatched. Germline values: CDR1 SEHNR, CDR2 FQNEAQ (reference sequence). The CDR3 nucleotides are TGTGCCAGCAGGCCAGGGGGCGGGGACGCCTACGAGCAGTACTTC. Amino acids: CASRPGGGDAYEQYF. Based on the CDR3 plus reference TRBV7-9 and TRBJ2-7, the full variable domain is DTGVSQNPRHKITKRGQNVTFRCDPISEHNRLYWYRQTLGQGPEFLTYFQNEAQLEKSRLLSDRFSAERPKGSFSTLEIQRTEQGDSAMYLCASRPGGGDAYEQYFGPGTRLTVT.

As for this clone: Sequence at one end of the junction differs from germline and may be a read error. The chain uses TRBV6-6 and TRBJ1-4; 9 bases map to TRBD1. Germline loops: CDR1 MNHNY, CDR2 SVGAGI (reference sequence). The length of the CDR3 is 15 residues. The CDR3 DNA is TGTGCCAGTTCTGCCGGGGACAGGGCTAAATATGGACGGGTTTTT. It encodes CASSAGDRAKYGRVF.

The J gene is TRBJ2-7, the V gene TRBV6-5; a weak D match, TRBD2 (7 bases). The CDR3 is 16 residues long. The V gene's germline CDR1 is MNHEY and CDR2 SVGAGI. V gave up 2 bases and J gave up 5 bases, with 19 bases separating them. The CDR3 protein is CASSYTRGGLKNEQYF. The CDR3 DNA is TGTGCCAGCAGTTACACGAGGGGGGGGTTAAAAAACGAGCAGTACTTC.

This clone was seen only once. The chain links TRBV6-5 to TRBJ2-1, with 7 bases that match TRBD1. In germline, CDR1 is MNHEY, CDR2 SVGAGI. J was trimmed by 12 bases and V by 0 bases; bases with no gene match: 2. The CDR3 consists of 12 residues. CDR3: CASSYSGQRQFF. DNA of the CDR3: TGTGCCAGCAGTTACTCGGGACAGAGGCAGTTCTTC.

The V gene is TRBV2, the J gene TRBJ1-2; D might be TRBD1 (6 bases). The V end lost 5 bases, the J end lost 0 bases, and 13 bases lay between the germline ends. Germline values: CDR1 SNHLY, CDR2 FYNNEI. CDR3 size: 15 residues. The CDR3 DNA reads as TGTGCCAGCAGTTACCTGGACAGCACTAACTATGGCTACACCTTC. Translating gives CASSYLDSTNYGYTF.

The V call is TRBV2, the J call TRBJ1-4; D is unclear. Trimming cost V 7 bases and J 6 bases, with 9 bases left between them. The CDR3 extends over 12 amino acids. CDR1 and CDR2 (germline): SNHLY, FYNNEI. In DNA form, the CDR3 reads TGTGCCAGCAAAGTTACAGATGAAAAACTGTTTTTT. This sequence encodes CASKVTDEKLFF.

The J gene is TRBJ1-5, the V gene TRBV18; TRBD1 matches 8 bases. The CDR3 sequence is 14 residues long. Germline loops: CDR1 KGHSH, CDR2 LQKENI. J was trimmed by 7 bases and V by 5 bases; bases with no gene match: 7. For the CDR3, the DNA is TGTGCCAGCTCAGAAGGACAGGGAAGACAGCCCCAGCATTTT. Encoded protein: CASSEGQGRQPQHF.

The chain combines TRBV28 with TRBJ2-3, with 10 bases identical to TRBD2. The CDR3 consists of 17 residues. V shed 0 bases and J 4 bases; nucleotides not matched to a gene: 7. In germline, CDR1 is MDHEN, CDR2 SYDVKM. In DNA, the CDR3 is TGTGCCAGCAGTTTATGGCCCACAGCGGGAGGGGCAGATACGCAGTATTTT. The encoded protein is CASSLWPTAGGADTQYF.

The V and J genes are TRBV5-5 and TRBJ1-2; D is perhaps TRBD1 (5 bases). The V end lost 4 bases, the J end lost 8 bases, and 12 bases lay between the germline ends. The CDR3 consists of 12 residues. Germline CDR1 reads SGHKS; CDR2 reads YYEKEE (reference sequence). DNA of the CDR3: TGTGCCAGCAGCCGGACCAGGGAAGGCTACACCTTC. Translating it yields CASSRTREGYTF.

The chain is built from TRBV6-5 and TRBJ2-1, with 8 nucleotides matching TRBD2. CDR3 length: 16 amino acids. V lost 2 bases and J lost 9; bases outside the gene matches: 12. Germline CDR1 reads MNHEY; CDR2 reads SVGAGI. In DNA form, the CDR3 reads TGTGCCAGCAGTTACGGGGGTAGCGGGACCCTCAGTGAGCAGTTCTTC. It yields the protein CASSYGGSGTLSEQFF.